Below are 20 T cell receptor beta chains sequenced from a single sample in a study of T-cell reconstitution after alpha-beta-depleted transplantation in children. The TCRbeta library was prepared with unique molecular identifiers. TCRdb independently ran MiXCR on the PCR reads; one entry per CDR3 protein. The sample records about a million distinct CDR3 sequences, about 31% being singletons. Material: PBMCs, mostly from graft donor cells, obtained 360 days after TCRalphabeta/CD19-depleted stem cell transplant. Receptors were obtained from a boy less than two years old who had a stem cell transplant for SCID, so the T cells may come from the graft donor.

The chain has TRBV5-1 and TRBJ2-3; 13 positions match TRBD2. The CDR3 loop spans 16 amino acids. The J segment lost 0 bases and the V segment lost 5 bases, leaving 3 bases of the junction unmatched. The germline gives CDR1 SGHRS, CDR2 YFSETQ. The CDR3 DNA sequence: TGCGCCAGCAGACCGGGACTAGCGGGAAGCACAGATACGCAGTATTTT. Its protein product is CASRPGLAGSTDTQYF.

This clonotype was picked up many times. The chain links TRBV6-5 to TRBJ1-4, with a tentative D call TRBD1 (5 bases). Trimming cost V 3 bases and J 8 bases, with 13 bases left between them. CDR3 length: 14 amino acids. Germline-derived CDR1 and CDR2 are MNHEY and SVGAGI. The CDR3 region is CASSYRGGFEKLFF. DNA for the CDR3: TGTGCCAGCAGTTATAGGGGAGGGTTCGAAAAACTGTTTTTT.

V gene TRBV5-1 combines with J gene TRBJ2-3; 8 bases match TRBD2. Trimming removed 4 bases from V and 6 bases from J; junction bases left unmatched: 7. Germline-derived CDR1 and CDR2 are SGHRS and YFSETQ. The CDR3 consists of 14 residues. CDR3 nucleotides: TGCGCCAGCAGCACTGGACTAGCCCCCGATACGCAGTATTTT. Translation: CASSTGLAPDTQYF.

The chain is built from TRBV2 and TRBJ2-1, with D possibly TRBD2 on 5 matching bases. V was trimmed by 5 bases and J by 2 bases, leaving 7 bases between them. The germline gives CDR1 SNHLY, CDR2 FYNNEI. The CDR3 loop spans 13 amino acids. CDR3 nucleotide sequence: TGTGCCAGCAGTCGGACTCCCTACAATGAGCAGTTCTTC. It translates to CASSRTPYNEQFF.

This clonotype was recorded at least ten times. One end of the junction fails to match germline, which may point to a read error. In DNA, the CDR3 is TGTGCCAGCAGCTTACCTGGGGGCGGGGAGACCCAGTACTTC. Amino acids: CASSLPGGGETQYF. The chain employs TRBV5-1 and TRBJ2-5; TRBD1 is a possible D gene (6 bases). Per the germline V gene, CDR1 is SGHRS and CDR2 is YFSETQ. This CDR3 has 14 residues.

This clonotype appeared a single time. The genes are TRBV18 and TRBJ1-6; maybe TRBD1 (5 bases). V was clipped by 1 base and J by 8 bases, with 9 bases between them. Germline V gene lookup returns CDR1 KGHSH and CDR2 LQKENI. This CDR3 has 14 residues. CDR3 loop: CASSPQKGDSPLHF. CDR3 in DNA: TGTGCCAGCTCACCACAAAAAGGGGATTCACCCCTCCACTTT.

This clonotype occurred a few times. This chain uses TRBV2 with TRBJ1-1; D not certain. Germline loops: CDR1 SNHLY, CDR2 FYNNEI. The CDR3 spans 13 residues. V was pared by 3 bases and J by 11 bases, with 16 bases between. In DNA, the CDR3 is TGTGCCAGCAGTGAGGAAGGGTCCATAAGCGCTTTCTTT. Protein product: CASSEEGSISAFF.

This sequence joins TRBV30 and TRBJ2-3; TRBD1 might be the D (6 bases). The length of the CDR3 is 13 residues. CDR1 and CDR2 from the germline V gene are GTSNPN and SVGIG (reference sequence). V lost 2 bases to trimming and J lost 3 bases, with 9 bases between them. The CDR3 reads CAWSKTGTDTQYF. For the CDR3, the DNA is TGTGCCTGGAGTAAAACAGGGACAGATACGCAGTATTTT.

A few counts support this clonotype. V and J are TRBV27 and TRBJ2-1; D unresolved. The CDR3 contains 13 residues. The germline V gene has CDR1 MNHEY and CDR2 SMNVEV (reference sequence). Trimming stripped 6 bases from V and 4 bases from J, with 10 bases between. For the CDR3, the DNA is TGTGCCAGCAGCCATAACAGTTACAATGAGCAGTTCTTC. Translating it yields CASSHNSYNEQFF.

A remark on this clonotype: It is likely a read error, because the conserved phenylalanine at the end of the CDR3 is missing. V is TRBV4-1 and J is TRBJ2-1, with 11 positions matching TRBD2. This CDR3 contains 20 residues. The germline V gene has CDR1 MGHRA and CDR2 YSYEKL. The junction had 10 bases not matched to a gene; V was cut back by 0 bases and J by 0 bases. CDR3 nucleotide sequence: TGCGCCAGCAGCCAAGATAGCCTAGCGGGGGGACGGGGCTCCTACAATGAGCAGTTCTGC. This codes for CASSQDSLAGGRGSYNEQFC.

V is TRBV20-1 and J is TRBJ2-1, with 10 bases fitting TRBD2. This CDR3 contains 12 residues. Germline V gene sequence: CDR1 DFQATT, CDR2 SNEGSKA (reference sequence). V lost 7 bases to trimming and J lost 9 bases; unmatched junction nucleotides: 6. CDR3 DNA sequence: TGCAGTGTCCTACTAGCGGGGCCTGAGCAGTTCTTC. Its translation is CSVLLAGPEQFF.

At least ten counts were recorded for this clonotype. This chain connects TRBV19 to TRBJ1-1; the D gene is possibly TRBD1 (5 bases). The length of the CDR3 is 15 residues. Germline V gene data show CDR1 as LNHDA and CDR2 as SQIVND (reference sequence). Trimming left V 5 bases short and J 4 bases short, with 17 bases between. The CDR3 loop is CASSPLDTPSTEAFF. The CDR3 DNA is TGTGCCAGTAGTCCCCTGGACACCCCGAGCACTGAAGCTTTCTTT.

This clonotype was seen only a few times. CDR3 residues: CASSQPTGQGRWGSYNEQFF. The DNA of the CDR3 is TGTGCCAGCAGTCAGCCGACGGGACAGGGACGGTGGGGCTCCTACAATGAGCAGTTCTTC. V is TRBV6-4 and J is TRBJ2-1; 9 bases are a match to TRBD1. The CDR3 sequence is 20 residues long. Germline CDR1 is MRHNA and CDR2 is SNTAGT. J lost 0 bases, V lost 5 bases, and 17 bases had no gene match.

This clonotype has more than one count but fewer than ten. J is TRBJ2-7 and V is TRBV15, with a possible D match to TRBD1 (5 bases). The CDR3 is made up of 16 amino acids. V was pared by 0 bases and J by 5 bases, with 17 bases between. Germline V CDR1 and CDR2: LNHNV, YYDKDF (reference sequence). The CDR3 DNA reads TGTGCCACCAGCAGAGAGGACACTATCTGGCCGGACGAGCAGTACTTC. It codes for CATSREDTIWPDEQYF.

The V gene is TRBV12-3 or TRBV12-4, the J gene TRBJ1-5, with 8 bases lining up with TRBD1. V was clipped by 6 bases and J by 7 bases; unmatched bases: 11. CDR3 size: 15 residues. In DNA, the CDR3 is TGTGCCAGCAGCCCCCGACAGGGGTCAATCCAGCCCCAGCATTTT. Translating it yields CASSPRQGSIQPQHF.

The chain is built from TRBV12-3 or TRBV12-4 and TRBJ2-7; D gene ambiguous. Trimming removed 3 bases at V and 3 bases at J, with 6 bases between. This CDR3 is 12 amino acids long. The CDR3 nucleotides are TGTGCCAGCAGTTTCGAAAGCTACGAGCAGTACTTC. Residues: CASSFESYEQYF.

This clonotype was counted only a few times. CDR3 residues: CASSASRIGGLGEQFF. CDR3 sequence (DNA): TGTGCCAGCAGTGCCTCTAGAATCGGGGGCCTGGGTGAGCAGTTCTTC. This sequence joins TRBV2 and TRBJ2-1; the D call may be TRBD1 or TRBD2 (6 bases each). V lost 4 bases to trimming and J lost 9 bases, with 22 bases between them. The germline V gene has CDR1 SNHLY and CDR2 FYNNEI. This CDR3 comprises 16 residues.

This clonotype was seen only a few times. V usage is TRBV29-1 and J usage is TRBJ1-1, with a possible D match to TRBD1 (6 bases). CDR3 length equals 12 residues. From germline, CDR1 is SQVTM and CDR2 ANQGSEA. Between the trimmed V and J ends, which lost 6 bases and 0 bases, there was a span of 8 bases. Here the CDR3 DNA reads TGCAGCGTCGGGACAATGAACACTGAAGCTTTCTTT. This codes for CSVGTMNTEAFF.

This clonotype has only one observation. The chain combines TRBV20-1 with TRBJ1-5; a weak D match, TRBD1 (6 bases). CDR1 is DFQATT and CDR2 is SNEGSKA in the germline V gene (reference sequence). This CDR3 contains 13 residues. Trimming removed 6 bases at V and 4 bases at J, with 13 bases between. The DNA for the CDR3 is TGCAGTGCGGGAGATACAGGGAATCAGCCCCAGCATTTT. It specifies CSAGDTGNQPQHF.

The chain employs TRBV11-2 and TRBJ1-1; 9 bases fit TRBD1. The CDR3 covers 14 residues. The junction had 5 bases not matched to a gene; V was cut back by 5 bases and J by 4 bases. Germline V gene sequence: CDR1 SGHAT, CDR2 FQNNGV. Written as DNA, the CDR3 is TGTGCCAGCAGCCCCTCGACAGGGGGCACTGAAGCTTTCTTT. Its translation: CASSPSTGGTEAFF.